This TCR beta chain was sequenced during a study of shared clonotypes between healthy human individuals. The wider study: A donor's plate count was three for CD4 naive and three for CD4 memory; CD8 naive had two and CD8 memory one. The study's findings and limits: Clonotypes shared by all four donors outscored non-shared clonotypes in generation probability.

This CDR3 has 16 residues. With V trimmed by 5 bases and J by 4 bases, 5 bases remained unmatched. Germline-derived CDR1 and CDR2 are LNHDA and SQIVND (reference sequence). Every subset had its genomic DNA shared out evenly among several immunoSEQ plates. Only in-frame clones appear in the TCRdb table, and some are missing; sequencing was by immunoSEQ multiplex PCR. The repertoire consists of about 2.2 million clones, with 93% occurring once and the leading ten covering roughly 1.7%. A note on this clone: Its target is not known.

The naive CD8 subset, CD45RO-negative cells positively selected for CCR7, excluded terminally differentiated effector memory CD45RA+ cells. The TCR comes from a man between 18 and 35 years old in good health. Some clones in this sample may be carry-over from other donors' samples. The chain joins TRBV19 to TRBJ2-2, with TRBD1 identical over 12 bases. The specimen sequenced was naive CD8+ T cells from PBMCs. This CDR3 reads CASSPRDRGLTGELFF. The CDR3 DNA follows: TGTGCCAGTAGTCCCCGGGACAGGGGGCTCACCGGGGAGCTGTTTTTT.